The sequence of this T cell receptor (beta chain) was determined in a study of T-cell reconstitution after alpha-beta-depleted transplantation in children. Germline assignment: CDR1 LNHNV and CDR2 YYDKDF (reference sequence). The CDR3 loop spans 15 amino acids. With 1 base clipped from V and 4 bases from J, the junction kept 3 bases outside the gene matches. This clonotype was found many times. Unique molecular identifiers were built into the TCRbeta library. Each CDR3 protein is one row after TCRdb ran MiXCR on the PCR reads. This table has around 340,000 distinct CDR3 sequences, 10% to 15% appearing once.

The sample here was PBMCs, taken from the stem cell graft. The rearrangement links TRBV15 to TRBJ1-5, with 8 bases that match TRBD1. This sequence was found in a human donor who donated a stem cell graft to a child with Fanconi anemia. In nucleotides, the CDR3 is TGTGCCACCAGCAGAGGCGACAGGGGAAATCAGCCCCAGCATTTT. Amino acids: CATSRGDRGNQPQHF.